Presented here are 12 T cell receptor beta chains from one specimen sequenced in a study of radiotherapy plus CTLA-4 blockade in lung cancer. Generated by immunoSEQ multiplex PCR, the TCRdb table keeps only in-frame clones and is missing some. Among 55,000 to 80,000 clones listed, around 90% were seen once. The sample consisted of peripheral blood, taken from a patient treated with radiotherapy plus ipilimumab. These receptors all come from a human donor with non-small cell lung cancer that progressed on radiotherapy plus ipilimumab.

In its sample, this clone was seen once. This sequence joins TRBV10-2 and TRBJ1-5; D unresolved. The ends were cut back, 7 bases at V and 3 bases at J, with 10 bases in the middle. The germline V gene has CDR1 WSHSY and CDR2 SAAADI. The CDR3 is 13 residues long. The CDR3 DNA is TGCGCCAGCACCCCCGAGGTCAATCAGCCCCAGCATTTT. Translation: CASTPEVNQPQHF.

The chain combines TRBV7-3 with TRBJ2-7, with 7 bases that match TRBD2. The CDR3 spans 15 residues. Germline CDR1 reads SGHTA; CDR2 reads FQGTGA. V shed 0 bases and J 3 bases; nucleotides not matched to a gene: 5. Here the CDR3 DNA reads TGTGCCAGCAGCTTAACGGCTAGCGGCTACTACGAGCAGTACTTC. Encoded protein: CASSLTASGYYEQYF.

The chain carries TRBV18 and TRBJ2-3; 9 bases map to TRBD1. The length of the CDR3 is 15 residues. Germline-derived CDR1 and CDR2 are KGHSH and LQKENI. V lost 3 bases and J lost 4; bases outside the gene matches: 5. CDR3 protein: CASSPGQGLADTQYF. CDR3 nucleotides: TGTGCCAGCTCACCGGGACAGGGACTGGCAGATACGCAGTATTTT.

The V and J genes are TRBV19 and TRBJ2-7; a possible D gene is TRBD2 (6 bases). The V and J ends lost 3 bases and 0 bases respectively, with 21 bases between them. The CDR3 spans 18 residues. Germline V CDR1 and CDR2: LNHDA, SQIVND (reference sequence). In DNA, the CDR3 is TGTGCCAGTAGTATTAAGGGTGCTAGCGCGACAAGCTCCTACGAGCAGTACTTC. It encodes CASSIKGASATSSYEQYF. Using reference TRBV19 and TRBJ2-7 for the parts outside the CDR3, the full variable domain is DGGITQSPKYLFRKEGQNVTLSCEQNLNHDAMYWYRQDPGQGLRLIYYSQIVNDFQKGDIAEGYSVSREKKESFPLTVTSAQKNPTAFYLCASSIKGASATSSYEQYFGPGTRLTVT.

The chain is built from TRBV19 and TRBJ2-1, with TRBD2 identical over 12 bases. This CDR3 is 15 amino acids long. Germline loops: CDR1 LNHDA, CDR2 SQIVND (reference sequence). With 5 bases clipped from V and 6 bases from J, the junction kept 5 bases outside the gene matches. CDR3 bases: TGTGCCAGTAGTGAAACTAGCGGGAGGCTCAATGAGCAGTTCTTC. Translating gives CASSETSGRLNEQFF.

The chain recombines TRBV7-3 with TRBJ1-2; D possibly corresponds to TRBD1 (5 bases). The CDR3 spans 13 residues. V was shortened by 2 bases and J by 7 bases, with 11 bases between the two germline ends. The germline V gene encodes CDR1 SGHTA and CDR2 FQGTGA. The CDR3 reads CASSLQGGAGYTF. Here the CDR3 DNA reads TGTGCCAGCAGCTTACAGGGAGGGGCTGGCTACACCTTC.

J is TRBJ1-1 and V is TRBV10-1, with a possible D match to TRBD1 (5 bases). The germline CDR1 and CDR2 sequences are WNHNN and SYGVQD (reference sequence). This CDR3 has 12 residues. Trimming left V 2 bases short and J 6 bases short, with 7 bases between. The DNA of the CDR3 is TGCGCCAGCAGTGAGGGGACTGCTGAAGCTTTCTTT. The encoded protein is CASSEGTAEAFF.

The rearrangement links TRBV30 to TRBJ2-7; tentatively, D is TRBD1 (5 bases). The CDR3 has 15 amino acids. Germline V gives CDR1 GTSNPN, CDR2 SVGIG (reference sequence). V was clipped by 5 bases and J by 3 bases, with 20 bases between them. The CDR3 loop reads CAWAPLGRGGYEQYV. The CDR3 DNA sequence: TGTGCCTGGGCCCCGCTGGGAAGGGGTGGCTACGAGCAGTACGTC.

V and J are TRBV19 and TRBJ2-1; 10 bases are shared with TRBD1. The germline V gene encodes CDR1 LNHDA and CDR2 SQIVND (reference sequence). The J segment lost 6 bases and the V segment lost 2 bases, leaving 10 bases of the junction unmatched. The CDR3 runs to 17 residues. The CDR3 region has the DNA TGTGCCAGTAGTATAAATTCAAGAGACAGGGGGCGCAATGAGCAGTTCTTC. As protein: CASSINSRDRGRNEQFF.

The chain recombines TRBV2 with TRBJ2-7, with TRBD1 identical over 9 bases. Germline V lookup: CDR1 SNHLY, CDR2 FYNNEI. Trimming took 6 bases from V and 1 from J; bases not matched to a gene: 4. The CDR3 runs to 14 residues. This CDR3 is CASRSGTGSYEQYV. In nucleotides, the CDR3 is TGTGCCAGCAGGTCCGGGACAGGGTCCTACGAGCAGTACGTC.

J is TRBJ1-2 and V is TRBV5-8; D is unclear. Germline V lookup: CDR1 SGHTS, CDR2 YDEGEE. The V gene lost 2 bases and the J gene lost 3 bases, with 14 bases spanning the gap. The CDR3 runs to 15 residues. The CDR3 sequence: CASSLAPPGHYGYTF. The CDR3 DNA follows: TGTGCCAGCAGCTTAGCCCCCCCGGGCCACTATGGCTACACCTTC. Drawing the rest from reference TRBV5-8 and TRBJ1-2, the complete variable domain is EAGVTQSPTHLIKTRGQQATLRCSPISGHTSVYWYQQALGLGLQFLLWYDEGEERNRGNFPPRFSGRQFPNYSSELNVNALELEDSALYLCASSLAPPGHYGYTFGSGTRLTVV.

This clone was counted once. This rearrangement joins TRBV27 to TRBJ2-3, with D unclear. CDR3 size: 16 residues. V lost 1 base and J lost 0, with 11 bases in between. CDR1 and CDR2 from the germline V gene are MNHEY and SMNVEV (reference sequence). The CDR3 nucleotides read TGTGCCAGCAGTTTATTTGCGAATCCTAGCACAGATACGCAGTATTTT. Translated, it gives CASSLFANPSTDTQYF.